The entry below gives a single TCR beta chain sequence along with its context. The sample originates from a study of blood T cell repertoires in COVID-19. Overall study: Nucleic acid was either cDNA or gDNA, and it came from T cells, B-cell-depleted T cells, or PBMCs.

TCRdb's table, derived via immunoSEQ multiplex PCR, lists solely in-frame clones and lacks some. The table shows about 220,000 clones, with 82% occurring only once. This CDR3 spans 18 amino acids. Looked up from germline, CDR1 is LGHDT and CDR2 is YNNKEL (reference sequence). The trim removed 4 bases at V and 2 bases at J, leaving 10 bases unmatched. Patients in Seattle were enrolled during active infection, then followed longitudinally. The chain couples TRBV3-1 (or the pseudogene TRBV3-2) to TRBJ2-3, with 12 bases lining up with TRBD2. This clonotype was sampled from a woman between 65 and 79 years old with COVID-19, enrolled during active disease. The sequencing input was peripheral blood. CDR3 sequence reads: CASSLKKLAGGFTDTQYF. The CDR3 region has the DNA TGTGCCAGCAGCCTTAAAAAACTAGCGGGAGGCTTCACAGATACGCAGTATTTT.